Shown below are 13 T cell receptor beta chains from a single sample sequenced in a study of OX40 agonist ivuxolimab in advanced cancers. Generated by immunoSEQ multiplex PCR, the TCRdb table keeps only in-frame clones and is missing some. This sample has approximately 51,000 clones, with about 78% found just once. The sample consisted of CD4+ or CD8+ T cells sorted from blood, taken in a trial of the OX40 agonist ivuxolimab. These receptors all come from an adult with an advanced solid tumor such as melanoma, head and neck, liver or kidney cancer.

The V gene is TRBV18, the J gene TRBJ1-2; D uncertain. The CDR3 covers 13 residues. CDR1 is KGHSH and CDR2 is LQKENI in the germline V gene. With 2 bases removed from V and 2 bases from J, the gap between germline ends came to 6 bases. Here the CDR3 reads CASSPGPNYGYTF. The CDR3 DNA follows: TGTGCCAGCTCACCAGGGCCGAACTATGGCTACACCTTC.

This clone has just a few counts. The V and J genes are TRBV4-1 and TRBJ2-4, with TRBD2 matching over 9 bases. V lost 3 bases and J lost 3; bases outside the gene matches: 6. There are 16 residues in the CDR3. In germline, CDR1 is MGHRA, CDR2 YSYEKL. CDR3 region: CASSQKLSGSKNIQYF. The DNA of the CDR3 is TGCGCCAGCAGCCAGAAACTTAGCGGGAGCAAAAACATTCAGTACTTC.

The chain recombines TRBV6-5 with TRBJ2-5; D possibly corresponds to TRBD1 (5 bases). CDR3 length equals 15 residues. Trimming shortened V by 0 bases and J by 1 base, and 9 bases separated the two germline ends. Germline V gene sequence: CDR1 MNHEY, CDR2 SVGAGI. For the CDR3, the DNA is TGTGCCAGCAGTTACTCAGGGGTTGCCCAAGAGACCCAGTACTTC. This encodes CASSYSGVAQETQYF.

This chain joins TRBV28 and TRBJ1-4; D ambiguous. The germline CDR1 and CDR2 sequences are MDHEN and SYDVKM. V dropped 3 bases and J dropped 4 bases, with 9 bases sitting between them. The CDR3 loop spans 14 amino acids. The CDR3 spells CASSLGGDNEKLFF. CDR3 DNA sequence: TGTGCCAGCAGTTTGGGCGGAGATAATGAAAAACTGTTTTTT.

This chain connects TRBV7-3 to TRBJ1-1; 10 nucleotides match TRBD1. CDR1 is SGHTA and CDR2 is FQGTGA in the germline V gene. With 4 bases clipped from V and 6 bases from J, the junction kept 5 bases outside the gene matches. The CDR3 sequence is 14 residues long. CDR3 nucleotide sequence: TGTGCCAGCAGCTCCGGACAGGGGGTCGCTGAAGCTTTCTTT. Protein product: CASSSGQGVAEAFF.

The chain recombines TRBV19 with TRBJ1-1; D remains ambiguous. Trimming pared 1 base from V and 5 bases from J, leaving 17 bases between. This CDR3 comprises 16 residues. Germline V CDR1 and CDR2: LNHDA, SQIVND (reference sequence). The CDR3: CASSIARVPLWTEAFF. The CDR3 region has the DNA TGTGCCAGTAGTATAGCTAGGGTCCCCCTATGGACTGAAGCTTTCTTT.

This clone was counted only a few times. The J gene is TRBJ1-1, the V gene TRBV19; no definite D call. V lost 8 bases to trimming and J lost 6 bases, with 16 bases between them. CDR3 length: 13 residues. Germline CDR1 and CDR2: LNHDA and SQIVND (reference sequence). The CDR3 is CASSELRLSEAFF. In DNA form, the CDR3 reads TGTGCCAGTTCCGAGTTAAGGCTGTCTGAAGCTTTCTTT.

The chain recombines TRBV15 with TRBJ1-2; 7 positions match TRBD1. CDR3 length equals 17 residues. The germline CDR1 and CDR2 sequences are LNHNV and YYDKDF (reference sequence). V lost 0 bases to trimming and J lost 2 bases; unmatched junction nucleotides: 9. The DNA for the CDR3 is TGTGCCACCAGCAGAGACCTGCCTCGACAGGGAAACTATGGCTACACCTTC. It is translated as CATSRDLPRQGNYGYTF.

The chain combines TRBV6-5 with TRBJ2-2; no clear D. This CDR3 has 12 amino acids. V lost 5 bases to trimming and J lost 8 bases, with 9 bases between them. Germline values: CDR1 MNHEY, CDR2 SVGAGI. For the CDR3, the DNA is TGTGCCAGCAGTGTCATTGGTGGGGAGCTGTTTTTT. It specifies CASSVIGGELFF.

The V and J genes are TRBV19 and TRBJ1-1; 7 bases map to TRBD1. Germline assignment: CDR1 LNHDA and CDR2 SQIVND (reference sequence). V was pared by 6 bases and J by 3 bases, with 7 bases of the junction left unmatched. CDR3 size: 14 residues. CDR3 amino acids: CASRSRGNYTEAFF. The CDR3 bases are TGTGCCAGTAGGTCCAGGGGGAACTACACTGAAGCTTTCTTT.

The sample holds a few counts of this clone. V is TRBV12-1 and J is TRBJ2-7. TRBV12-1 is a pseudogene locus. The CDR3 loop spans 14 amino acids. CDR3 nucleotide sequence: TGTGCCAGCAGGATAGAGCCGGGACGCTACGAGCAGTACTTC. This sequence encodes CASRIEPGRYEQYF.

CDR3 region: CASSFESPSYNEQFF. Written as DNA, the CDR3 is TGTGCCAGCAGTTTTGAGTCTCCCTCCTACAATGAGCAGTTCTTC. The rearrangement uses TRBV27 and TRBJ2-1; D remains ambiguous. Trimming removed 3 bases from V and 0 bases from J, with 9 bases in between. The CDR3 consists of 15 residues. Germline CDR1 is MNHEY and CDR2 is SMNVEV (reference sequence).

The chain is built from TRBV19 and TRBJ2-1; TRBD2 is a possible D gene (6 bases). The CDR3 is made up of 15 amino acids. Per germline, CDR1 LNHDA and CDR2 SQIVND (reference sequence). Trimming stripped 5 bases from V and 1 base from J, with 12 bases between. The DNA for the CDR3 is TGTGCCAGTAGTGCCACCGGGGGATCCTACAATGAGCAGTTCTTC. Encoded protein: CASSATGGSYNEQFF.